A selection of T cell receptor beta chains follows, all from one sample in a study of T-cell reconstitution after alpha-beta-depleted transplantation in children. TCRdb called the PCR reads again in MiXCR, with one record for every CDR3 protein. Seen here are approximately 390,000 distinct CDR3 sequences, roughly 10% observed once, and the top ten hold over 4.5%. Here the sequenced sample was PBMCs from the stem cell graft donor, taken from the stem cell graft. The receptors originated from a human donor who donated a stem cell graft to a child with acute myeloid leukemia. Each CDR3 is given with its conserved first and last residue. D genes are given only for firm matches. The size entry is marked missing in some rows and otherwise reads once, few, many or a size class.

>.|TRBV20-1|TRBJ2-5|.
TGCAGTGCTAGAGAGAACAGGGGGGGAGAGACCCAGTACTTC
CSARENRGGETQYF
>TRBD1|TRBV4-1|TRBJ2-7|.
TGCGCCAGCAGCCAAGAGGACAGGGGGCGAGAGCAGTACTTC
CASSQEDRGREQYF
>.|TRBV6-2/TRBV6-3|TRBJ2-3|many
TGTGCCAGCAGTTACTCGATTCCGTTTCGTCTAACAACTCTCACAGATACGCAGTATTTT
CASSYSIPFRLTTLTDTQYF
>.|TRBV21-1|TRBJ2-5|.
TGTGCCAGTATGGGGCGCGGGGAGACCCAGTACTTC
CASMGRGETQYF
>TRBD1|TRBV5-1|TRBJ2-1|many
TGCGCCAGCAGCTTGGTGGACAGGATTTATTCCAATGAGCAGTTCTTC
CASSLVDRIYSNEQFF
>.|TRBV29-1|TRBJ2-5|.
TGCAGCGTTCGGGGCGGACTGAGGGAGACCCAGTACTTC
CSVRGGLRETQYF
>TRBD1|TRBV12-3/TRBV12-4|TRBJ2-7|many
TGTGCCAGCAGTTCCCGGGACAGGGGCGAACCCTACGAGCAGTACTTC
CASSSRDRGEPYEQYF
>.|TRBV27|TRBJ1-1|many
TGTGCCAGCAGTTTAGCTGGCCCGAACACTGAAGCTTTCTTT
CASSLAGPNTEAFF
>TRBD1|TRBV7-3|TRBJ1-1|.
TGTGCCAGCAGCCCCGCCGGGACAGGGGGCACTGAAGCTTTCTTT
CASSPAGTGGTEAFF
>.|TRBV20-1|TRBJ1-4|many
TGCAGTGCTAGACGGCCCGATGAAAAACTGTTTTTT
CSARRPDEKLFF
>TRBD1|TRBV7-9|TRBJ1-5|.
TGTGCCAGCAGCTTAGCCGACAGGGGTAGCAATCAGCCCCAGCATTTT
CASSLADRGSNQPQHF
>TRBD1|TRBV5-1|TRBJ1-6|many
TGCGCCAGCAGCACGGGACAGGCTAATTCACCCCTCCACTTT
CASSTGQANSPLHF
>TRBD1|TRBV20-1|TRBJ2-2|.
TGCTGTGCTAGAAGGGACAGGGGAGGGTTGGCCACCGGGGAGCTGTTTTTT
CCARRDRGGLATGELFF
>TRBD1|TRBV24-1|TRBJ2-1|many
TGTGCCACCAGTGATCCATTGACAGGGGGAGGCGGAAATATCAATGAGCAGTTCTTC
CATSDPLTGGGGNINEQFF
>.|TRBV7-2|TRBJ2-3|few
TGTGCCAGCGGAGGGCCTTATCTAGATACGCAGTATTTT
CASGGPYLDTQYF
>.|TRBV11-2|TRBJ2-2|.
TGTGCCACCACCCAGTTCACCGGGGAGCTGTTTTTT
CATTQFTGELFF
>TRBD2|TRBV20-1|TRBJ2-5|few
TGCAGTGCTAGAGACGCGGGAGGGCCACTGGGTGAGACCCAGTACTTC
CSARDAGGPLGETQYF
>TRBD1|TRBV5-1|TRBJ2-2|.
TGCGCCAGCAGCCCGCCCGGGACAGGGAACACCGGGGAGCTGTTTTTT
CASSPPGTGNTGELFF
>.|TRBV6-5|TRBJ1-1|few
TGTGCCAGCAGTTACTCGTCAGGCATCATGAACACTGAAGCTTTCTTT
CASSYSSGIMNTEAFF
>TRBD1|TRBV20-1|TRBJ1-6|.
TGCAGTGCTAGAGATCGTGAGACAGGGAATTCACCCCTCCACTTT
CSARDRETGNSPLHF
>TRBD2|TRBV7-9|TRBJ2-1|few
TGTGCCAGCAGCGCCGGCGGGGGCTCCTACAATGAGCAGTTCTTC
CASSAGGGSYNEQFF
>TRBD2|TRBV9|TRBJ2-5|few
TGTGCGAGCGGGACTAGCGGGAGAAACCAAGAGACCCAGTACTTC
CASGTSGRNQETQYF
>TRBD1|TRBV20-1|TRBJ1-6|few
TGCAGTGCTAGAGATCGTAGGCAGGGGGCAAATTCACCCCTCCACTTT
CSARDRRQGANSPLHF
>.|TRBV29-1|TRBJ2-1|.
TGCAGCGTTGAAGATGGTACCCTTAAGCAGTTCTTC
CSVEDGTLKQFF
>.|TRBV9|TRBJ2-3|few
TGTGCCAGCAGCCCTCTTGGGGGGATCACAGATACGCAGTATTTT
CASSPLGGITDTQYF
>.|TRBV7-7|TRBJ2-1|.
TGTGCTAGCAGCCGGACTCGATACAATGAGCAGTTCTTC
CASSRTRYNEQFF
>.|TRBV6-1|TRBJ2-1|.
TGTGCCAGCAGTGAAGACGGCCGGGGGCAGTTCTTC
CASSEDGRGQFF
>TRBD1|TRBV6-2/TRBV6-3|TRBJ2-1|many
TGTGCCAGCAGTTACGAACGGACAGGGTCTGGTGAGCAGTTCTTC
CASSYERTGSGEQFF
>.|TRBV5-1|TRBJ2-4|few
TGCGCCAGCAGCTTGGATGGGGTGGGCATTCAGTACTTC
CASSLDGVGIQYF
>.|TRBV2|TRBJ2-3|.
TGTGCCAGCCTCTTGGCCGACCTCACAGATACGCAGTATTTT
CASLLADLTDTQYF
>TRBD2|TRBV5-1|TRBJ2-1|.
TGCGCCAGCAGCTTGGCCACCCCCGGGACTAGCGGGAGAAATTACAATGAGCAGTTCTTC
CASSLATPGTSGRNYNEQFF
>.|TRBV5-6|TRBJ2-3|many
TGTGCCAGCAGCTTGGTTGGTGGCCAGGGTTGGGCAGATACGCAGTATTTT
CASSLVGGQGWADTQYF
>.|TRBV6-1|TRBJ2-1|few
TGTGCCAGCACCCCAGGAGGGGGATTCCGGAATGAGCAGTTCTTC
CASTPGGGFRNEQFF
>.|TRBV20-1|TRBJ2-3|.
TGCAGTGCTAGCCCCCTGACGAGGGAATCGCAGTATTTT
CSASPLTRESQYF
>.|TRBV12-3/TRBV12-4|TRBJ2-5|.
TGTGCCAGCAGTTTATCAGGGGACGAGACCCAGTACTTC
CASSLSGDETQYF
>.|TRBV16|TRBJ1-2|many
TGTGCCAGCAGCCAAGAATCCAGGTTCGGCTACACCTTC
CASSQESRFGYTF
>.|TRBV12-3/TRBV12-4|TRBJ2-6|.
TGTGCCAGCAGCCTCGGGACGAACTGGGCCAACGGCCTGACTTTC
CASSLGTNWANGLTF
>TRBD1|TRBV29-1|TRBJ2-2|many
TGCAGCGTCGTACAGGGGGCATCGAACACCGGGGAGCTGTTTTTT
CSVVQGASNTGELFF
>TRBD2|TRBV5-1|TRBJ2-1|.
TGCGCCAGCAGCATGGGACTAGCGGGGGCCTACAATGAGCAGTTCTTC
CASSMGLAGAYNEQFF
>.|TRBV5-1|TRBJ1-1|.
TGCGCCAGCAGCTTGGTGGGGGGCTCTGTTACGAACACTGAAGCTTTCTTT
CASSLVGGSVTNTEAFF
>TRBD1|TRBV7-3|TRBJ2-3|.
TGTGCCAGCAGCTCCGGACAGGGTGTGGTAGATACGCAGTATTTT
CASSSGQGVVDTQYF
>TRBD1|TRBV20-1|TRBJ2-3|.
TGCAGTGCTGATTCTAGGACAGGGGACACAGATACGCAGTATTTT
CSADSRTGDTDTQYF
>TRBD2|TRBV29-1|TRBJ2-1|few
TGCAGCGTTGTGTTAGGTAGCGGGGGTAATGAGCAGTTCTTC
CSVVLGSGGNEQFF
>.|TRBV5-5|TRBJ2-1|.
TGTGCCAGCAGCTTGGGAGGGGACCCCTTCTATGAGCAGTTCTTC
CASSLGGDPFYEQFF
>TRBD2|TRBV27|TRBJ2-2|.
TGTGCCAGCAGTTTACCCCCCACTAGCGGGAGTGTAACCGGGGAGCTGTTTTTT
CASSLPPTSGSVTGELFF
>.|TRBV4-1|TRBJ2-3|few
TGCGCCAGCAGCCAAGGCGTGTGGTTAGCGCAGCAGTATTTT
CASSQGVWLAQQYF
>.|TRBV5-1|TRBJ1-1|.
TGCGCCAGCAGCTTGGCCCGGGACAAAGAAGCTTTCTTT
CASSLARDKEAFF
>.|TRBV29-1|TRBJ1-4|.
TGCAGCGTTGGGGCGGGAGTGGGTGAAAAACTGTTTTTT
CSVGAGVGEKLFF
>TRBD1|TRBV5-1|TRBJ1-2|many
TGCGCCAGCAGTCCGGACAGGGGGGCCTATGGCTACACCTTC
CASSPDRGAYGYTF
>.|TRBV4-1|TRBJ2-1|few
TGCGCCAGCAGCAGTCCTGAATACAATGAGCAGTTCTTC
CASSSPEYNEQFF
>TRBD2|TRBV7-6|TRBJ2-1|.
TGTGCCAGCAGCTTAGCGGCTAGCGGGGGCCGCATTGTCTTC
CASSLAASGGRIVF
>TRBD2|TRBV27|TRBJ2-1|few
TGTGCCAGCAGTTCTCTAGCGGGGGGGGACAATGAGCAGTTCTTC
CASSSLAGGDNEQFF
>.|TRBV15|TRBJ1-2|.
TGTGCCACCAGCAAACCGGCTTTCTCCCCAGGCTACACCTTC
CATSKPAFSPGYTF
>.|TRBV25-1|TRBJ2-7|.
TGTGCCAGCAGTGAGCCCCCCCCATGGGGCGAGCAGTACTTC
CASSEPPPWGEQYF